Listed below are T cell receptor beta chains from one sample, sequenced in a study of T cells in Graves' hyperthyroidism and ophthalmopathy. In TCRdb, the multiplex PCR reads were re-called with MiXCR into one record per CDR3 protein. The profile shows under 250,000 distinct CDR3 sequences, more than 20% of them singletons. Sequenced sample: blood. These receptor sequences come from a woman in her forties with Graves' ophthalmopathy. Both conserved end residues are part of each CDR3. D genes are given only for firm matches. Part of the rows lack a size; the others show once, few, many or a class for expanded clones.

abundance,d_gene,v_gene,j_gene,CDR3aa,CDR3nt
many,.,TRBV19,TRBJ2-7,CASRQNRESYEQYF,TGTGCCAGTAGACAGAACAGGGAGTCTTACGAGCAGTACTTC
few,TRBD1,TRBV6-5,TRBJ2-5,CASSYRRDSETQYF,TGTGCCAGCAGTTACCGCAGGGACAGTGAGACCCAGTACTTC
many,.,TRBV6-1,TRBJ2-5,CASRVGKETQYF,TGTGCCAGCAGGGTGGGCAAAGAGACCCAGTACTTC
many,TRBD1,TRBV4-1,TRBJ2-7,CASSRRPLRGTGSSYEQYF,TGCGCCAGCAGCCGGCGCCCTTTACGAGGGACAGGGAGTTCCTACGAGCAGTACTTC
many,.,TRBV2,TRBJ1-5,CASSDLNTALSNQPQHF,TGTGCCAGCAGTGACTTGAATACAGCCCTTAGCAATCAGCCCCAGCATTTT
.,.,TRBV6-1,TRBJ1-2,CASSTKIRDFYGYTF,TGTGCCAGCAGTACAAAGATACGTGACTTCTATGGCTACACCTTC
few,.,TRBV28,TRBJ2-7,CASCRPDQYEQYF,TGTGCCAGCTGCAGACCCGACCAGTACGAGCAGTACTTC
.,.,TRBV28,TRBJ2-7,CASSLPRSYEQYF,TGTGCCAGCAGTCTACCCCGGAGCTACGAGCAGTACTTC
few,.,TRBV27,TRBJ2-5,CASRALGFQETQYF,TGTGCCAGCAGGGCATTGGGTTTCCAAGAGACCCAGTACTTC
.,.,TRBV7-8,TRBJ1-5,CASSLNPDSGNQPQHF,TGTGCCAGCAGCTTAAACCCGGATTCAGGCAATCAGCCCCAGCATTTT
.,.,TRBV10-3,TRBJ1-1,CATGGVMNTEAFF,TGTGCCACCGGGGGGGTTATGAACACTGAAGCTTTCTTT
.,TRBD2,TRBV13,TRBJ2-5,CASSLPASGTKETQYF,TGTGCCAGCAGCTTACCGGCTAGCGGGACCAAAGAGACCCAGTACTTC
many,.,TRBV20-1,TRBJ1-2,CSARSTSGTVYGYTF,TGCAGTGCTAGATCTACCTCCGGGACGGTCTATGGCTACACCTTC
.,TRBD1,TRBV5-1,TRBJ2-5,CASSCRDRNVGETQYF,TGCGCCAGCAGCTGCCGGGACAGGAACGTCGGGGAGACCCAGTACTTC
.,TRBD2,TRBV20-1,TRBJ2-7,CSAPGVSSGSVGQYF,TGCAGTGCCCCGGGAGTTAGTAGCGGGAGTGTTGGGCAGTACTTC
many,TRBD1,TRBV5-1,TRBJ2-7,CASSLGPGGSGEQYF,TGCGCCAGCAGCTTGGGGCCAGGGGGCTCAGGCGAGCAGTACTTC
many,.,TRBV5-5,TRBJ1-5,CASSLFGEPQHF,TGTGCCAGCAGCTTGTTCGGGGAGCCCCAGCATTTT
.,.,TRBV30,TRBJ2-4,CAWSEGQGSSQYF,TGTGCCTGGAGTGAGGGGCAGGGAAGCTCTCAGTACTTC
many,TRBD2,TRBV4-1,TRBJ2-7,CASSHTLAQPSYEQYF,TGCGCCAGCAGCCATACACTAGCGCAACCCTCCTACGAGCAGTACTTC
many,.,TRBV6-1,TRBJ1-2,CASSAPGPRGNYGYTF,TGTGCCAGCAGTGCACCGGGACCGCGGGGCAACTATGGCTACACCTTC
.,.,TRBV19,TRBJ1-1,CASRDMGGTEAFF,TGTGCCAGTAGGGACATGGGCGGCACTGAAGCTTTCTTT
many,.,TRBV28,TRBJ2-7,CASSLGGPPPYEQYF,TGTGCCAGCAGTTTGGGGGGGCCCCCACCCTACGAGCAGTACTTC
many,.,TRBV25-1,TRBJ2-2,CASERRADTGELFF,TGTGCCAGCGAAAGGAGGGCGGACACCGGGGAGCTGTTTTTT
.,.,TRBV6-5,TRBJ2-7,CASSFGSASSYEQYF,TGTGCCAGCAGTTTCGGGAGCGCTAGCTCCTACGAGCAGTACTTC
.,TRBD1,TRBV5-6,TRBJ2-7,CASNPTGENEQYF,TGTGCCAGCAACCCGACAGGGGAAAACGAGCAGTACTTC
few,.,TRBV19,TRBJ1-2,CASKNYGYTF,TGTGCCAGTAAGAACTATGGCTACACCTTC
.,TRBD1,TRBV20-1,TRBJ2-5,CSAREGPGGQETQYF,TGCAGTGCTAGAGAGGGTCCAGGGGGACAAGAGACCCAGTACTTC
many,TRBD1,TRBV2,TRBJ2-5,CASKWDRAQETQYF,TGTGCCTCAAAATGGGACAGGGCTCAAGAGACCCAGTACTTC
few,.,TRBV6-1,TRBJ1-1,CASSEALAGSSEAFF,TGTGCCAGCAGTGAAGCGCTGGCAGGGTCCTCTGAAGCTTTCTTT
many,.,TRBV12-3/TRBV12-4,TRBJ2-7,CASSWDTSQQYF,TGTGCCAGCAGCTGGGACACCAGTCAGCAGTACTTC
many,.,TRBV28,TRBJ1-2,CASSFRGGTWGYTF,TGTGCCAGCAGTTTTCGCGGGGGGACTTGGGGCTACACCTTC
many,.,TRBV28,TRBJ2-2,CASGASMNTGELFF,TGTGCCAGCGGCGCTAGCATGAACACCGGGGAGCTGTTTTTT
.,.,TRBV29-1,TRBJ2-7,CSVRRSPYEQYF,TGCAGCGTTAGGCGAAGCCCCTACGAGCAGTACTTC
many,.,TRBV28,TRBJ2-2,CASRWTETGELFF,TGTGCCAGCAGATGGACCGAGACCGGGGAGCTGTTTTTT
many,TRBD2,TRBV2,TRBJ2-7,CASSVLRTSGVSYEQYF,TGTGCCAGCAGTGTCTTACGGACTAGCGGAGTCTCCTACGAGCAGTACTTC
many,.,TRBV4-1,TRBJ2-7,CASSPWDNYEQYF,TGCGCCAGCAGCCCATGGGACAACTACGAGCAGTACTTC
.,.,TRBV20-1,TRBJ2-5,CSAREVGKETQYF,TGCAGTGCTAGAGAAGTAGGGAAAGAGACCCAGTACTTC
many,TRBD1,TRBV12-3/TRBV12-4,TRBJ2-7,CASKTGSGTYEQYF,TGTGCCAGCAAGACAGGGTCGGGAACCTACGAGCAGTACTTC